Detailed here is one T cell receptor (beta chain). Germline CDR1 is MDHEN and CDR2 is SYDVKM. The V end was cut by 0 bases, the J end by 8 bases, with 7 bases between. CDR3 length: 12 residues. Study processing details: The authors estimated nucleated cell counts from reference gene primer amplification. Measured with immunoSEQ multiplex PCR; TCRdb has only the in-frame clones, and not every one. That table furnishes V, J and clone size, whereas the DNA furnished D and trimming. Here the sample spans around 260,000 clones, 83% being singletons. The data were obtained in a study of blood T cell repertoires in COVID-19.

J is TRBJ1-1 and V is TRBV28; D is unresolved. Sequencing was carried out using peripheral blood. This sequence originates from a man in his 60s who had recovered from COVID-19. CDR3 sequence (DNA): TGTGCCAGCAGTTTATGGCAGGTCGAAGCTTTCTTT. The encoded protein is CASSLWQVEAFF.